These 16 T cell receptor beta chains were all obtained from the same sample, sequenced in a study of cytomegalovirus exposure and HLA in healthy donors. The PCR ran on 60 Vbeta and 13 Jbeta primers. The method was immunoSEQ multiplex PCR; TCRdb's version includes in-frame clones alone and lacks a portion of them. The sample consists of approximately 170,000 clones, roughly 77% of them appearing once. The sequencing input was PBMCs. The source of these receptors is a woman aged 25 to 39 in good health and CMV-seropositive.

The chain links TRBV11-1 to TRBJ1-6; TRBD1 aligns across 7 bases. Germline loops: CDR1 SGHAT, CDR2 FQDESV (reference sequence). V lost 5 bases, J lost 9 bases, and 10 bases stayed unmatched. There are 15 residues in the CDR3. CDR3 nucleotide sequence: TGTGCCAGCAGCCCAGGAAGGACAGGTGGTTCACCCCTCCACTTT. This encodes CASSPGRTGGSPLHF.

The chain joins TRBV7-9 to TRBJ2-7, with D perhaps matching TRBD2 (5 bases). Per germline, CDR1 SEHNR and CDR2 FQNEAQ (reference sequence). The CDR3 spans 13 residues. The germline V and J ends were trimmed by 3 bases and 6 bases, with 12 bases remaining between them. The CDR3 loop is CASSFRGGAEQYF. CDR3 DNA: TGTGCCAGCAGCTTCCGCGGAGGAGCCGAGCAGTACTTC. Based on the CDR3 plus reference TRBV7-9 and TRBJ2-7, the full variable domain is DTGVSQNPRHKITKRGQNVTFRCDPISEHNRLYWYRQTLGQGPEFLTYFQNEAQLEKSRLLSDRFSAERPKGSFSTLEIQRTEQGDSAMYLCASSFRGGAEQYFGPGTRLTVT.

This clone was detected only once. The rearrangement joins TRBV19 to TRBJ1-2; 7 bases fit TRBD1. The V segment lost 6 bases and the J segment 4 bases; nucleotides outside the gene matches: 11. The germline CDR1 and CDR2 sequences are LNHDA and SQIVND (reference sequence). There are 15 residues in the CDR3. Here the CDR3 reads CASRMAPGQFYGYTF. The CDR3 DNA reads TGTGCCAGTAGGATGGCTCCGGGACAGTTCTATGGCTACACCTTC.

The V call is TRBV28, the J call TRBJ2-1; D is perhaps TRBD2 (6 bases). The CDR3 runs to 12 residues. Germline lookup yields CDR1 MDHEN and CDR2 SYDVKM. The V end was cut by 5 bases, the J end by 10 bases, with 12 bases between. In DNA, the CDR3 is TGTGCCAGCAGTGACCCTGGAGGGGAGCAGTTCTTC. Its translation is CASSDPGGEQFF.

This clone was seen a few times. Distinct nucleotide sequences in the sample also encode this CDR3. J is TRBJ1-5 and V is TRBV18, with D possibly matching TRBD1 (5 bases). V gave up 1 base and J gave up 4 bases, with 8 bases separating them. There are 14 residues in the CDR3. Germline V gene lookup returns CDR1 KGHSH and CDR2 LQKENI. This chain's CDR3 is CASSPRAGNQPQHF. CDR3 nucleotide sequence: TGTGCCAGCTCACCACGGGCAGGGAATCAGCCCCAGCATTTT.

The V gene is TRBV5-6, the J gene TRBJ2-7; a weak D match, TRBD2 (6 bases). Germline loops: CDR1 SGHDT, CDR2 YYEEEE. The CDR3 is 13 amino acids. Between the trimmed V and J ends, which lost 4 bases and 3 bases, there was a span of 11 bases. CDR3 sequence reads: CASSARGYYEQYF. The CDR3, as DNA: TGTGCCAGCAGCGCGCGGGGTTACTACGAGCAGTACTTC.

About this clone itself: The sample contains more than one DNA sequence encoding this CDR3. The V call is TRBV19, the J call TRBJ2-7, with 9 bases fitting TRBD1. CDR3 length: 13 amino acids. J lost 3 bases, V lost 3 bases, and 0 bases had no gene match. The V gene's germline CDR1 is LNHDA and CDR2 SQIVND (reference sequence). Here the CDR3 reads CASSMGQGYEQYF. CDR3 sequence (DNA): TGTGCCAGTAGTATGGGACAGGGCTACGAGCAGTACTTC.

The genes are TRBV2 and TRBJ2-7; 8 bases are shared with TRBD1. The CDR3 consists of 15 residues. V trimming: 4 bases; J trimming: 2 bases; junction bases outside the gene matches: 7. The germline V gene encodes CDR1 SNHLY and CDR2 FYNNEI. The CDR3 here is CASSGGQGPTYEQYF. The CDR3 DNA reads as TGTGCCAGCAGTGGTGGACAGGGTCCGACCTACGAGCAGTACTTC.

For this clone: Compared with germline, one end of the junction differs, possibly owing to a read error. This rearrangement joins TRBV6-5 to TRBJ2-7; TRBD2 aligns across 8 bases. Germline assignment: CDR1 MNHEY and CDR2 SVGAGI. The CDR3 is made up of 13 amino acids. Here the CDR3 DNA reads TGTGCCAGCAGTAGCGGGAGATTCTACGAGCGGTACTTC. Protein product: CASSSGRFYERYF.

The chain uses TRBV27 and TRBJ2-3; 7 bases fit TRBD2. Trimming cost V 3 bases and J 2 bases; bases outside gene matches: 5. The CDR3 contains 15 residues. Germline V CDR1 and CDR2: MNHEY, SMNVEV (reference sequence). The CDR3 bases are TGTGCCAGCAGTTTTGGGGGGAGGGACACAGATACGCAGTATTTT. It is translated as CASSFGGRDTDTQYF.

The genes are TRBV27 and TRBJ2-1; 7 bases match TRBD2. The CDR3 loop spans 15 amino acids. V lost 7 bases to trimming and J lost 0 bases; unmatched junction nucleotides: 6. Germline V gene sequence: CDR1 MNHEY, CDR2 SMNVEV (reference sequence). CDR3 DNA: TGTGCCAGCACCCGGGACTACAACTCCTACAATGAGCAGTTCTTC. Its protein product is CASTRDYNSYNEQFF.

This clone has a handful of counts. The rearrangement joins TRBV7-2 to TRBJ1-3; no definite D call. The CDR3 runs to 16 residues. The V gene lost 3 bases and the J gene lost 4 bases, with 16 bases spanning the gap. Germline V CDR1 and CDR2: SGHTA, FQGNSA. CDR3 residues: CASSFESAATGNTIYF. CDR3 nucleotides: TGTGCCAGCAGCTTCGAAAGCGCAGCAACGGGAAACACCATATATTTT.

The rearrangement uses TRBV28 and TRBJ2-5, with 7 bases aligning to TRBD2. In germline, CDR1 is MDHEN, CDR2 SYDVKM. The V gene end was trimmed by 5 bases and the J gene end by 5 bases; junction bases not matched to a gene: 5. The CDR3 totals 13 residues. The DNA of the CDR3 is TGTGCCAGCAGTCGGACTAGGGACGAGACCCAGTACTTC. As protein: CASSRTRDETQYF.

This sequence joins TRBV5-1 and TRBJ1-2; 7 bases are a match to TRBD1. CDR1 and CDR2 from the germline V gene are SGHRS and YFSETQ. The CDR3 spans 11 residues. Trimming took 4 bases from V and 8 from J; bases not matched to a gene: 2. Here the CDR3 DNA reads TGCGCCAGCAGCAAGGACAGGGGCTACACCTTC. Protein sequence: CASSKDRGYTF.

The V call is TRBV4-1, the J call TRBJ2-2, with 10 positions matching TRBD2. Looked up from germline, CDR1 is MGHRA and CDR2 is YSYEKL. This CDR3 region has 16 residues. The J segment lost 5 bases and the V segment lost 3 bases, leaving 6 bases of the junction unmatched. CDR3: CASSQPGTSVTGELFF. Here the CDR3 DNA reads TGCGCCAGCAGCCAGCCCGGGACTAGCGTTACCGGGGAGCTGTTTTTT.

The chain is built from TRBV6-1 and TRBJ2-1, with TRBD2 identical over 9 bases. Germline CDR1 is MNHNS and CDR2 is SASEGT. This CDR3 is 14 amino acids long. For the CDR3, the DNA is TGTGTTCTGGACCGGCGGGGGGGGAAGAATGAGCAGTTCTTC. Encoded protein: CVLDRRGGKNEQFF.